This section outlines one T cell receptor beta chain sequence together with its context. This clone was seen more than once but under ten times. Its target antigen remains unknown. No qualities accompany the bases; no much larger clone lies one base away. Libraries were made using the immunoSEQ multiplex PCR assay. Per the authors' processing: A statistical classification framework was built for diagnosing cytomegalovirus status from the catalog of TCR beta chain sequences. TCRdb carries this immuneACCESS record with in-frame sequences only. Its versions omit some clonotypes, under half of them owing to an unresolved V gene in the studies checked, with the rest unexplained. V, J and clone size derive from that table, while D and trimming were established from the DNA sequence. For this sample the table gives 150,000 to 180,000 clones, of which 65% to 90% were detected only once. Clones ranked in the top ten supply about a fifth of the sample.

As encoded in the germline V gene, CDR1 is SGHVS while CDR2 is FQNEAQ. The CDR3 runs 18 residues from the cysteine to the phenylalanine. Here the CDR3 DNA is all that survives: 54 bases in frame from base 1. V ends up 5 bases short and J 4 bases short, with an unmatched junction base count of 14. The record originates from a study of cytomegalovirus exposure and HLA in healthy donors (dated by TCRdb to about 2017). Looking at the study overall: According to a later analysis, the roughly 120 validation repertoires were produced on the same platform as the roughly 700 repertoires of the first cohort. The study was designed to test whether signatures of past pathogen exposure could be identified by cataloging public T cell receptors. To predict cytomegalovirus infection status, the study brought together high-throughput TCR immunosequencing, statistical association of individual TCRs with disease status, and machine learning. A separate validation cohort of roughly 110 different subjects was used in addition to the 666-subject first cohort.

The full study reports these points: The classifier was reported to diagnose cytomegalovirus status with high specificity and sensitivity in both the original and validation cohorts. Three of the identified cytomegalovirus-associated TCR beta chains were confirmed in vitro to be specific for cytomegalovirus antigens. Subsequent analysis determined that TCRs grouped into clusters in the first cohort also showed a tendency toward co-occurrence across the roughly 130 validation repertoires, and 85% to 95% of cluster scores exceeded 0. Most TCR sequences were observed very rarely across donors, whereas some public TCRs were present in many individuals. The validation cohort had no HLA typing available for a later analysis, so co-occurrence within that cohort was assessed over all 120 or so repertoires. It was suggested by the authors that the approach could potentially be generalized to other disease states and immunological phenotypes. The study listed around 160 TCR beta chains as associated with cytomegalovirus.

The donors were included in the validation cohort of 120 subjects, a group kept apart from the approximately 700-subject first cohort. The sample taken for sequencing was PBMCs. This TCR was sampled from a man aged 18 to 29 in good health and CMV-seropositive. The chain is assembled from TRBV7-8 and TRBJ2-2; 9 bases in the junction line up with TRBD2. The CDR3 corresponds to CASSPYRVLAGVTGELFF. The DNA is TGTGCCAGCAGCCCGTACCGTGTGTTAGCGGGGGTCACCGGGGAGCTGTTTTTT.